The TCR beta chain under discussion was sequenced for a study of breast tumors, draining lymph nodes, adjacent tissues listed by TCRdb under 2016. With respect to the entire study: Breast cancer patients provided tumor, adjacent nontumor tissue and axillary lymph nodes, and the study compared the TCR beta repertoires across these three sources. The study was designed to assess the relationships and possible T-cell exchange between tumor, surrounding tissue and draining lymph node repertoires in human breast cancer. General findings and caveats noted by the study authors: T-cell repertoire diversity in tumors was found to be lower than in lymph nodes but higher than in nontumor tissue, and preferential V and J gene usage was observed. Tumor and nontumor tissue repertoires were found to be significantly more similar in luminal-like than in basal-like breast cancer. The study presented the conclusion that tumor T cells originate in lymph nodes as consistent with a hypothesis, not as something directly demonstrated. The data were considered consistent with the idea that most tumor T cells come from the lymph node and then expand in tumor tissue.

The run used an Illumina HiSeq 2000. Multiplex PCR amplification was used to build the TCR beta chain libraries. High-throughput sequencing was used to analyze the amplified TCR beta chain products. TCRdb reworked the public reads: Q25 trimming with fastp, MiXCR clone assembly, productive beta chains retained. Rows with a matching CDR3 protein are joined into one entry that keeps the most common DNA and genes. This sample comprises under 300,000 distinct CDR3 sequences, less than 35% of them detected only once. Jointly, the top ten make up approximately 3.7% of the sample. This clonotype was recorded many times. Its target antigen remains unknown. No base qualities exist here, and no much larger clone lies one base off it. Between the V and J ends, shortened by 0 bases and 9 bases respectively, the junction contains 9 bases. Including cysteine and phenylalanine, the CDR3 has 13 amino acids. Just CDR3 DNA is preserved here, 39 bases in frame from base 1. The germline V gene encodes CDR1 MGHRA and CDR2 YSYEKL.

The axillary draining lymph nodes of breast cancer patients were the source of the lymph node samples. The clonotype comes from a female donor with breast cancer. Some clones in this sample may be carry-over from other donors' samples. This sequence uses TRBV4-1 and TRBJ2-1; no confident D gene assignment can be made. The sequenced sample was axillary lymph node tissue. The bases are TGCGCCAGCAGCCAAGATAGAGTATCTGAGCAGTTCTTC. Its protein product is CASSQDRVSEQFF.